A selection of T cell receptor beta chains follows, all from one sample in a study of blood T cell repertoires in COVID-19. Sequenced by immunoSEQ multiplex PCR; TCRdb stores in-frame clones only, minus some. The table lists about 110,000 clones, around 76% of them singletons, with about 4.1% in the top ten. Sequenced: peripheral blood. Receptors originate from a woman of 80 years or more with acute or convalescent COVID-19. Each CDR3 is given without its conserved first and last residue. The order of the fields is clone size, V gene, J gene, CDR3 protein. Clone size is given for some rows only: seen once, a few or many times, or a class if the clone is expanded.

-	TRBV19	TRBJ2-1	ASSRTSGDSYNEQF
-	TRBV2	TRBJ2-1	ASRRTGLSYNEQF
few	TRBV5-1	TRBJ2-7	ASSLQGATYEQY
-	TRBV19	TRBJ1-3	ASSSGQRGNTIY
-	TRBV7-2	TRBJ1-2	ASSNWAYGYT
-	TRBV19	TRBJ2-3	ASIDRATSTDTQY
-	TRBV19	TRBJ1-3	ASKRGTASSGNTIY
-	TRBV10-3	TRBJ2-5	AISEATSGGARETQY
-	TRBV6-5	TRBJ1-4	ASSSPGQGYEKLF
-	TRBV7-2	TRBJ1-1	ASRSNLNTEAF
-	TRBV6-5	TRBJ1-3	ASSATGGGNTIY
-	TRBV29-1	TRBJ1-2	SVDRTGGAGNYGYT
medium-sized	TRBV5-1	TRBJ2-2	ASSLAGGRTGELF
-	TRBV18	TRBJ2-1	ASSPLGTSWDRNEQF
-	TRBV2	TRBJ1-5	ASIPTGGQPQH
-	TRBV30	TRBJ1-1	AWSISGGYTEAF
-	TRBV5-1	TRBJ1-2	ASSWGGGTGESNYGYT
-	TRBV4-1	TRBJ2-3	ASSSRALASDTQY
-	TRBV9	TRBJ2-6	ASSPLSGGTGANVLT
-	TRBV28	TRBJ1-2	ASRPTDRDGYT